The present entry profiles one T cell receptor (beta chain) with its context. The sample belongs to a study of cytomegalovirus exposure and HLA in healthy donors. Trimming cost V 5 bases and J 7 bases; bases outside gene matches: 10. CDR1 SGHTA and CDR2 FQGTGA come from the germline V gene. CDR3 length equals 15 residues. The study ran its PCR with 60 Vbeta and 13 Jbeta primers. Produced via immunoSEQ multiplex PCR; TCRdb's table is partial and in-frame only. Seen in this sample are 100,000 to 150,000 clones; the ten most common clones hold 1.5% to 2%. The receptor comes from a woman aged 40 to 55 in good health and CMV-seropositive. The specimen was PBMCs. The chain links TRBV7-3 to TRBJ2-1; 8 bases match TRBD2. Written as DNA, the CDR3 is TGTGCCAGCAGCCCCAGGCTAGCGGGCAGGAATGAGCAGTTCTTC. It yields the protein CASSPRLAGRNEQFF.